One TCR beta chain is described in this entry. A second 7 to 11 cycle PCR used barcoded and J-beta primers. TCRdb called the 5' RACE reads again in MiXCR, with one record for every CDR3 protein. The sample yields approximately 690,000 distinct CDR3 sequences, roughly three fifths seen once. These data belong to a study of blood T cells in healthy people across ages. Trimming cost V 4 bases and J 7 bases, with 12 bases left between them. This CDR3 region has 13 residues. Germline V gene sequence: CDR1 SGHKS, CDR2 YYEKEE (reference sequence). What was sequenced was blood. The TCR comes from a man between 60 and 70 years old in good health. The chain combines TRBV5-5 with TRBJ1-5, with D possibly matching TRBD1 (5 bases). The CDR3 here is CASSPTEGQPQHF. CDR3 coding DNA: TGTGCCAGCAGCCCCACAGAGGGGCAGCCCCAGCATTTT. The whole variable domain, filled in from reference TRBV5-5 and TRBJ1-5, reads DAGVTQSPTHLIKTRGQQVTLRCSPISGHKSVSWYQQVLGQGPQFIFQYYEKEERGRGNFPDRFSARQFPNYSSELNVNALLLGDSALYLCASSPTEGQPQHFGDGTRLSIL.